This TCR beta chain was recovered during a study of human T cells and chemical hapten exposure (dated by TCRdb to the early 2020s). Context from the whole study: For sensitization, 2% DPC in acetone was applied to an approximately 2 cm by approximately 2 cm area of upper inner arm skin. Throughout the approximately 23-week study period, patients were also given weekly therapeutic DPC doses on the scalp. Patch testing on the upper back used Finn chambers containing 0.01% DPC, with scoring done after 6 days according to International Contact Dermatitis Research Group standards. The mostly female patient cohort included alopecia areata with under or over 50% scalp involvement, alopecia totalis and alopecia universalis. Libraries were pooled for sequencing, and variation in per-sample TCR yields was attributed mainly to small differences in library volumes within the pool. The study tracked peripheral blood TCR repertoire changes in vivo during primary and secondary sensitization to the hapten diphenylcyclopropenone (DPC) in alopecia patients. Blood samples were taken from patients before sensitization (week 0) and at 2, 6 and about 24 weeks after DPC sensitization. For TCR sequencing, blood came from twenty-nine alopecia patients at anywhere from one to four time points (pre-sensitization, 2, 6 and 24 weeks).

The full study reports these points: After repeated subsampling, the strength of the expansion versus patch-test correlation and the threshold at which it became significant changed. All patients had alopecia, a presumed autoimmune disease, so their immune response might differ from that of healthy individuals. No change with DPC sensitization was found in the number of TCRs above 1 in 1000 frequency, and no evidence of global repertoire structure alterations was found. The number of PT1 expanded TCRs positively correlated with patch test score, significant at thresholds 8, 16 and 32 but not 4. Compared with pre-sensitization or healthy control sets, expanded TCRs formed significantly more large CDR3 similarity clusters, which is consistent with antigen-driven responses.

This clonotype showed up just a few times. Its target antigen remains unknown. No qualities accompany the bases; no much larger clone lies one base away. What this sample's time point label stands for: patch test 2, 6 weeks after DPC sensitization. The sample's treatment or condition, from its label and the paper: therapeutic diphenylcyclopropenone sensitization with weekly scalp DPC. Blood at each patch-test visit was drawn before the patch test was applied. Patients were eligible if aged 18 to 70, diagnosed with alopecia and judged suitable for DPC therapy, and pregnant patients were excluded. Total RNA was extracted from unfractionated whole blood collected in Tempus Blood RNA tubes. The CDR3 sequence holds 15 residues, the cysteine and phenylalanine included. Of the read, only the CDR3 DNA is kept; its 45 bases are in frame from base 1. From a lookup of the germline V gene (reference sequence), CDR1 and CDR2 are SGHNT and YYREEE. V loses 4 bases at its end and J loses 1 base; junction bases beyond the gene matches: 5.

The library was built by means of RACE. The data were produced on a NextSeq 500. During library preparation, unique molecular identifiers were attached to individual cDNA molecules so that TCRs could be counted quantitatively and reproducibly. From each blood RNA sample, both TCR alpha and TCR beta chains were sequenced. The paper's processing steps were these. The median number of TCRs per sample was some 100,000, ranging from roughly 23,224 to 700,000. V, J and CDR3 annotation of the TCR reads was carried out using the Decombinator software suite. For PS versus PT1 abundance plots, all samples were subsampled to the same number of TCRs (28,000). Expanded TCRs were defined as absent before sensitization and observed at least eight times at the 2-week time point. TCRdb trimmed the raw reads at Q25, called clones with MiXCR and kept productive beta chains. Every entry covers one CDR3 protein and lists the most common genes and DNA from its rows. TCRdb, rather than the study authors, made the V and J calls. The sample table records about 84,000 distinct CDR3 sequences; roughly 10% of these occur just once. 5% of the sample is in the top ten clones.

Sequencing was performed on whole blood, taken in connection with sensitization to the hapten diphenylcyclopropenone (DPC). This receptor chain uses TRBV5-4 and TRBJ2-7, and 10 bases in between align with TRBD1. The origin of this receptor is a woman aged 45-60 years with alopecia areata. Some clones in this sample may be carry-over from other donors' samples. The nucleotides read TGTGCCAGCAGCCGCCGGGACAGGGGATCCTACGAGCAGTACTTC. Its translation reads: CASSRRDRGSYEQYF.